This T cell receptor (beta chain) was documented in a study of CD8+CD57+ T cells in acquired aplastic anemia. Study at large: DNA from sorted CD4+ and CD8+ cells averaged 3.2 ug.

Genomic DNA templated the TCR beta VDJ and CDR3 profiling. TCRdb reprocessed the reads via MiXCR and lists one record per CDR3 protein. The sample includes approximately 200,000 distinct CDR3 sequences, around 60% seen only once; the top ten take about 29%. As regards this clonotype: Its antigen is currently unknown.

This CDR3 spans 11 amino acids. Germline lookup yields CDR1 DFQATT and CDR2 SNEGSKA (reference sequence). Trimming cost V 0 bases and J 8 bases, with 7 bases left between them. Overall study findings and caveats: Fewer than 30 shared CD8+ CDR3s appeared highly expressed within patients' immunodominant clones.

This chain uses TRBV20-1 with TRBJ1-1; D is unresolved. Sequenced input: sorted CD4+, CD8+, or CD8+CD57+ T cells (not recorded which) from PBMCs. This TCR derives from a human donor in good health. CDR3 coding DNA: TGCAGTGCTAGAGAGTCCACGGAAGCTTTCTTT. Its protein product is CSARESTEAFF.